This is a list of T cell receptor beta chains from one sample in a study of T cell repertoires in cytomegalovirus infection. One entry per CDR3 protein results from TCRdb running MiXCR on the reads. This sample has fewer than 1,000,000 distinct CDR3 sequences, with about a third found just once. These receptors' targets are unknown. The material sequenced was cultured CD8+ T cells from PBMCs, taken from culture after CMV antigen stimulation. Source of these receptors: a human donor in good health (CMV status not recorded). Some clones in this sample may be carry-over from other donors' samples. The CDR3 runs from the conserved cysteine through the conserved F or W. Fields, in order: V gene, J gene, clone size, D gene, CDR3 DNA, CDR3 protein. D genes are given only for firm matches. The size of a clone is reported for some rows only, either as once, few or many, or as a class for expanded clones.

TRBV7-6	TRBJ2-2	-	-	TGTGCCAGCAGCCCCCTGTTAGGAGAGAACACCGGGGAGCTGTTTTTT	CASSPLLGENTGELFF
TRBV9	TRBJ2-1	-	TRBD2	TGTGCCAGCAGCGGGGGGGGTACGTCCTACAATGAGCAGTTCTTC	CASSGGGTSYNEQFF
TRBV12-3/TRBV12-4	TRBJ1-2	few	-	TGTGCCAGCAGTGAGAGGGTTAGCTATGGCTACACCTTC	CASSERVSYGYTF
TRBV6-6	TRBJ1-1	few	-	TGTGCCAGCAGTTACTCTTATGGGCGGCGCACTGAAGCTTTCTTT	CASSYSYGRRTEAFF
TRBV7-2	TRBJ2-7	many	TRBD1	TGTGCCAGCAGCTTCTGGACAGGGAGCGACGAGCAGTACTTC	CASSFWTGSDEQYF
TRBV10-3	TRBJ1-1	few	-	TGTGCCATCAGTGGGGCAGGAAGTGCAGCTTTCTTT	CAISGAGSAAFF
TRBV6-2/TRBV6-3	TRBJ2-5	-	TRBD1	TGTGCCAGCTTTCCCTCCGACAGGGGGTTCCAAGAGACCCAGTACTTC	CASFPSDRGFQETQYF
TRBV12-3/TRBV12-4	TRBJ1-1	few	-	TGTGCCAGCAGTTTGGGGTGGGGTCAGGACACTGAAGCTTTCTTT	CASSLGWGQDTEAFF
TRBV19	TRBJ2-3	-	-	TGTGCCAGTAGTATGATGCGGGGAACCAGCACAGATACGCAGTATTTT	CASSMMRGTSTDTQYF
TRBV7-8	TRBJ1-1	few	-	TGTGCCAGCAGCTTAGGGGGAAGAGGCGACACTGAAGCTTTCTTT	CASSLGGRGDTEAFF
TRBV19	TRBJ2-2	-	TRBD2	TGTGCCAGTAGTATACAGCGGGGGGTGCCCGGGGAGCTGTTTTTT	CASSIQRGVPGELFF
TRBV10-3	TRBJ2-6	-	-	TGTGCCATCAGTGGCCTCCACGTATCCCTCTCTGGGGCCAACGTCCTGACTTTC	CAISGLHVSLSGANVLTF
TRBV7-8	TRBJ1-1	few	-	TGTGCCAGCAGCTTAGGACAGGCTGTGAACACTGAAGCTTTCTTT	CASSLGQAVNTEAFF
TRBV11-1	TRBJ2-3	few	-	TGTGCCAGCAGCTTATTTGGAACATACACAGATACGCAGTATTTT	CASSLFGTYTDTQYF
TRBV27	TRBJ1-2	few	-	TGTGCCAGCGGCCCCGGGGGGGCTAATGGCTACACCTTC	CASGPGGANGYTF
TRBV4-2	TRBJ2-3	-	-	TGTGCCAGCAGCCCTACGGCACTGGCGACAGATACGCAGTATTTT	CASSPTALATDTQYF
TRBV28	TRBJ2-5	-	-	TGTGCCAGCAGCCCGGACAGCAGTCGTAAAGAGACCCAGTACTTC	CASSPDSSRKETQYF
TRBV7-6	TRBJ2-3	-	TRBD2	TGTGCCAGCAGCTGGCTCGGGGGGGATGGGACAGATACGCAGTATTTT	CASSWLGGDGTDTQYF
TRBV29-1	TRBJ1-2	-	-	TGCAGCGTCCCCACACTGGAAGCTAACTATGGCTACACCTTC	CSVPTLEANYGYTF
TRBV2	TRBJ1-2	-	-	TGTGCCAGCAGACGCGGGACCGCCGATGGCTACACCTTC	CASRRGTADGYTF
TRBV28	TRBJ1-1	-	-	TGTGCCAGCAGTTTTCCTACTTCAACGGGGGGGAACGCTGAAGCTTTCTTT	CASSFPTSTGGNAEAFF
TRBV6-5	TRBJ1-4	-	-	TGTGCCAGCAGTTACGGGCATGCTGAAAAACTGTTTTTT	CASSYGHAEKLFF
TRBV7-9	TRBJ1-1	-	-	TGTGCCAGCAGCCAGCAGAGAAGCACTGAAGCTTTCTTT	CASSQQRSTEAFF
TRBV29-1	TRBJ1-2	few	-	TGCAGCGTTGACCGTGAGATGGCTAACTATGGCTACACCTTC	CSVDREMANYGYTF
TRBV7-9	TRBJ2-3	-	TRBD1	TGTGCCAGCAGCCTAATCCGGGACAGGGGGCGAGATACGCAGTATTTT	CASSLIRDRGRDTQYF
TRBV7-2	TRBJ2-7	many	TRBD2	TGTGCCAGCAGTTCTAGCGGGGGGAGTTGGGGCGAGCAGTACTTC	CASSSSGGSWGEQYF
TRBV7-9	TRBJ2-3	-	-	TGTGCCAGCAGCTTAGAGTTAGCGGCAGATACGCAGTATTTT	CASSLELAADTQYF
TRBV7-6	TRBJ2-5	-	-	TGTGCCAGCAGCTTAGTGCCGGGAGTCCAAGAGACCCAGTACTTC	CASSLVPGVQETQYF